This T cell receptor (beta chain) is from a study of molecular identifiers for immune sequencing clone quantification. The overall study: Across replicate runs, RNA obtained from about 19,000 or 110,000 naive CD8 cells was divided into five, with four undergoing sequencing.

Bulk libraries came from a prior protocol with listed TCR primers. One entry per CDR3 protein results from TCRdb running MiXCR on the PCR reads. The table shows about 510,000 distinct CDR3 sequences, with 20% to 25% occurring only once. Libraries for naive CD8 T cells, which were made from approximately 20,000 to 980,000 sorted cells, drew on 10%, 30% or 50% of the RNA. When naive CD8 T cells were sorted, they were gated as CD8+CD4-CCR7+CD45RA+. The germline gives CDR1 MNHEY, CDR2 SMNVEV (reference sequence). V was clipped by 3 bases and J by 3 bases; unmatched bases: 6. The length of the CDR3 is 16 residues.

J is TRBJ2-3 and V is TRBV27, with 10 nucleotides matching TRBD2. This clonotype was obtained from a human donor in good health. Some libraries in this study had Jurkat cell RNA spiked in. Material for sequencing was naive CD8+ T cells from blood, with Jurkat cell RNA spiked in. Sample subset: FACS-sorted CD8+CD4-CCR7+CD45RA+ naive T cells. The DNA of the CDR3 is TGTGCCAGCAGTTTCGGAGCGGGGGGGCAAACAGATACGCAGTATTTT. It yields the protein CASSFGAGGQTDTQYF.